This T cell receptor beta chain was observed in a study of T cells in Graves' hyperthyroidism and ophthalmopathy. The study excluded patients with uncontrolled infection, other autoimmune disease, pregnancy or lactation. This clonotype was counted a single time. What it binds is unknown. RNA transcripts yielded amplified TCR beta CDR3 regions. TCR CDR3 underwent first-round RT-PCR with the HTBI primer set. TCRdb called the multiplex PCR reads again in MiXCR, with one record for every CDR3 protein. This sample has 490,000 or so distinct CDR3 sequences, with 15% to 20% found just once. Study observations and caveats: Ophthalmopathy, as predicted by the model, came a median around 6.7 months after the prediction. Most expanded thyroid clonotypes above 0.001 recurred in blood.

Trimming removed 1 base from V and 2 bases from J; junction bases left unmatched: 7. The V gene's germline CDR1 is SGHTA and CDR2 FQGNSA. This CDR3 spans 16 amino acids. The TCR originated in a woman aged 25 to 39 with Graves' ophthalmopathy. What was sequenced was blood. The genes are TRBV7-2 and TRBJ2-5, with TRBD2 identical over 7 bases. The CDR3 sequence is CASSLEAGAGQETQYF. In DNA form, the CDR3 reads TGTGCCAGCAGCTTAGAGGCGGGAGCAGGACAAGAGACCCAGTACTTC.